Detailed here is one TCR beta chain. Donors were approximately 11 juvenile idiopathic arthritis patients with active disease, 3 polyarticular and 8 oligoarticular. Median age around 10 years (roughly 2.1-22.9); median disease duration about 7 years (0.2-19.1). Profiled with immunoSEQ multiplex PCR; TCRdb holds only in-frame clones, not every one. The table lists 10,000 or so clones. These data belong to a study of synovial regulatory T cells in juvenile arthritis. Turning to the study itself: Treatments: a few naive, six or seven methotrexate, one methotrexate plus infliximab, one unknown.

The V gene's germline CDR1 is MNHEY and CDR2 SMNVEV (reference sequence). The CDR3 has 15 amino acids. Only the protein sequence is given. The source of this sequence is a donor younger than 30 with juvenile idiopathic arthritis. Input material: Treg cells from blood. Indicated subset: remaining (HLA-DR-negative) circulating blood Treg cells. This sequence joins TRBV27 and TRBJ1-3; with no DNA, the TCRdb D assignment of TRBD1 cannot be verified. This chain's CDR3 is CASSLSNQGWDTIYF.